The rows below give T cell receptor beta chains drawn from one sample of a study of OX40 agonist ivuxolimab in advanced cancers. Some clones are missing from TCRdb's copy, which holds only in-frame ones; the method was immunoSEQ multiplex PCR. The sample has fewer than 85,000 clones, roughly 84% seen once. The sequencing here drew on CD4+ or CD8+ T cells sorted from blood, taken in a trial of the OX40 agonist ivuxolimab. Receptors were obtained from an adult with an advanced solid tumor such as melanoma, head and neck, liver or kidney cancer. CDR3s include the opening cysteine and the closing phenylalanine or tryptophan. Expanded clones are given a class, and other clones once, few, many or no size at all.

>TRBV7-3|NA
CASSLGTNTEAFF
>TRBV10-3|NA
CAIRDPDGINYGYTF
>TRBV20-1|NA
CSAVLEETQYF
>TRBV4-3|NA
CASSQDQSGTYEQYF
>TRBV7-9|few
CASSFHGANYGYTF
>TRBV6-5|few
CASRGHDQVGYTF
>TRBV11-3|NA
CASSLSAWGYTF
>TRBV6-6|NA
CASSRLAGEQFF
>TRBV5-1|NA
CASSLAGDRGVHEQYF
>TRBV15|NA
CATSRGGSDPEAFF
>TRBV7-8|NA
CASSLEQSDSGNTIYF
>TRBV29-1|NA
CSVESLVGYTF
>TRBV10-3|NA
CAISPDGQVAKAFF
>TRBV6-5|NA
CASSYSTGGDTEAFF
>TRBV4-3|NA
CASSQGGSSGDHEQFF
>TRBV27|once
CASSYSDSGANVLTF
>TRBV29-1|NA
CSVHPRGQGYGYTF
>TRBV5-4|NA
CASSGHGQALQPGELFF
>TRBV18|NA
CASFSRQGGEQFF
>TRBV6-6|NA
CASSSQGRSYNEQFF
>TRBV5-1|NA
CASSLASGLNQPQHF
>TRBV5-1|NA
CASSLGDTQYF
>TRBV29-1|few
CSGRDMENTEAFF
>TRBV9|NA
CASSETSGGADIQYF
>TRBV7-9|NA
CASSPIREAGAFF
>TRBV5-4|NA
CASTIRWGAADTQYF
>TRBV5-4|NA
CASSVGQGRYNEQFF